The next 3 T cell receptor beta chains were all read from a single sample in a study of blood T cell repertoires in COVID-19. Measured with immunoSEQ multiplex PCR; TCRdb has only the in-frame clones, and not every one. The table records roughly 40,000 clones, 75% to 90% of them present only once. The sequenced sample consisted of peripheral blood. The receptors were sampled from a woman between 65 and 79 years old with acute or convalescent COVID-19.

This clone was counted a single time. The chain uses TRBV6-5 and TRBJ2-1, with D tentatively TRBD2 (6 bases). The CDR3 extends over 15 amino acids. CDR1 is MNHEY, CDR2 SVGAGI, per germline. V gave up 6 bases and J gave up 1 base, with 13 bases separating them. CDR3 sequence reads: CASRSGLGSYNEQFF. For the CDR3, the DNA is TGTGCCAGCAGGTCGGGACTGGGGTCCTACAATGAGCAGTTCTTC.

This rearrangement joins TRBV12-3 or TRBV12-4 to TRBJ1-1; D is unclear. V lost 3 bases to trimming and J lost 10 bases, with 15 bases between them. This CDR3 has 13 amino acids. The CDR3 protein is CASSFQSRVGAFF. The CDR3 DNA is TGTGCCAGCAGTTTCCAGTCGCGGGTCGGAGCTTTCTTT.

The chain uses TRBV15 and TRBJ2-3, with D possibly matching TRBD1 (6 bases). The CDR3 contains 16 residues. V was cut by 3 bases and J by 2 bases, with 15 bases left in between. Germline assignment: CDR1 LNHNV and CDR2 YYDKDF (reference sequence). CDR3 sequence: CATSSLAGANTDTQYF. The CDR3 bases are TGTGCCACCAGCAGCTTGGCAGGGGCCAACACAGATACGCAGTATTTT. The variable domain in full, completed from reference TRBV15 and TRBJ2-3, reads DAMVIQNPRYQVTQFGKPVTLSCSQTLNHNVMYWYQQKSSQAPKLLFHYYDKDFNNEADTPDNFQSRRPNTSFCFLDIRSPGLGDTAMYLCATSSLAGANTDTQYFGPGTRLTVL.